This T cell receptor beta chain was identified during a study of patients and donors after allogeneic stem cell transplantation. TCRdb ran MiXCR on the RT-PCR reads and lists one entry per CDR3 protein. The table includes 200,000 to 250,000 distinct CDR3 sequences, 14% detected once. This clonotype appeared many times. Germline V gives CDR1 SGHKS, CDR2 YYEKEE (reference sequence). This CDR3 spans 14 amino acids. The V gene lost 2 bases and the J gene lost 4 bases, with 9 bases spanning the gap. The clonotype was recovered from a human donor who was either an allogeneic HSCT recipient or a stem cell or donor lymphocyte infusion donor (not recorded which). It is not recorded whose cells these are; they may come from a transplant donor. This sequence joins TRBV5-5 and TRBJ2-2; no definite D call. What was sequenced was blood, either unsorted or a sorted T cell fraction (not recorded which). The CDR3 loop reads CASSFPDSTGELFF. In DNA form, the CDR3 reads TGTGCCAGCAGCTTCCCTGACTCCACCGGGGAGCTGTTTTTT.